These 23 T cell receptor beta chains were all obtained from the same sample, sequenced in a study of blood T cell repertoires in COVID-19. Assay: immunoSEQ multiplex PCR; the TCRdb copy retains only in-frame clones and omits some. The repertoire holds 290,000 or so clones, 86% seen once, with approximately 2.5% in the top ten. Sequenced: PBMCs or T cells enriched from blood (not recorded which). The receptors here all came from a woman aged 18-30 years who had recovered from COVID-19.

Of note for this clone: The same CDR3 arises from other DNA sequences in this sample as well. The gene calls are TRBV3-1 (or the pseudogene TRBV3-2) and TRBJ1-1; D unresolved. The V gene lost 1 base and the J gene lost 2 bases, with 5 bases spanning the gap. The CDR3 runs 13 residues. The germline V gene has CDR1 LGHDT and CDR2 YNNKEL (reference sequence). For the CDR3, the DNA is TGTGCCAGCAGCCAAGGGGCAAACACTGAAGCTTTCTTT. It yields the protein CASSQGANTEAFF.

The gene calls are TRBV3-1 (or the pseudogene TRBV3-2) and TRBJ2-6, with TRBD1 identical over 7 bases. The CDR3 has 18 amino acids. V shed 4 bases, J shed 0 bases, and the junction held 9 bases outside the gene matches. Germline V gene data show CDR1 as LGHDT and CDR2 as YNNKEL (reference sequence). The CDR3 is CASSPSGGPYSGANVLTF. The CDR3 bases are TGTGCCAGCAGCCCTTCAGGGGGACCCTACTCTGGGGCCAACGTCCTGACTTTC.

This clone came up once. The chain combines TRBV2 with TRBJ2-2; 9 positions agree with TRBD1. V was clipped by 8 bases and J by 2 bases; unmatched bases: 15. The CDR3 consists of 18 residues. Germline V gives CDR1 SNHLY, CDR2 FYNNEI. CDR3 residues: CASQGQGAYIRNTGELFF. CDR3 in DNA: TGTGCCAGCCAGGGACAGGGAGCCTACATTAGAAACACCGGGGAGCTGTTTTTT.

The CDR3, as DNA: TGTGCCAGTAGTCCGCGGGGGGACACCGGAAACACCATATATTTT. It encodes CASSPRGDTGNTIYF. The V call is TRBV19, the J call TRBJ1-3, with D perhaps TRBD1 (6 bases). V gave up 5 bases and J gave up 4 bases, with 15 bases separating them. Germline values: CDR1 LNHDA, CDR2 SQIVND (reference sequence). The CDR3 has 15 residues.

The CDR3 nucleotides are TGTGCCACCAGCAGATTACTACAGGGGACCTACGAGCAGTACTTC. This gives the protein CATSRLLQGTYEQYF. The chain employs TRBV15 and TRBJ2-7; 7 bases match TRBD1. The CDR3 has 15 amino acids. V shed 2 bases and J 2 bases; nucleotides not matched to a gene: 6. The V gene's germline CDR1 is LNHNV and CDR2 YYDKDF (reference sequence).

With respect to this clone: One end of the junction varies from germline; a read error may be responsible. This chain uses TRBV5-6 with TRBJ2-7, with 8 bases aligning to TRBD2. The CDR3 extends over 13 amino acids. The germline gives CDR1 SGHDT, CDR2 YYEEEE. This CDR3 reads CASSPGGGAGDGF. CDR3 in DNA: TGTGCCAGCAGCCCCGGGGGGGGCGCAGGGGATGGCTTC.

This chain uses TRBV6-5 with TRBJ2-7; weak D call: TRBD2 (5 bases). The germline CDR1 and CDR2 sequences are MNHEY and SVGAGI. This CDR3 region has 14 residues. Trimming shortened V by 6 bases and J by 3 bases, and 15 bases separated the two germline ends. CDR3 in DNA: TGTGCCAGCAGCCTAACCCCCGGGGACTACGAGCAGTACTTC. The encoded protein is CASSLTPGDYEQYF.

The chain's CDR3 is CASSSGQGPKKLFF. DNA of the CDR3: TGCGCCAGCAGCTCTGGACAGGGACCTAAAAAACTGTTTTTT. The chain carries TRBV5-1 and TRBJ1-4; 8 nucleotides agree with TRBD1. Germline lookup yields CDR1 SGHRS and CDR2 YFSETQ. CDR3 length equals 14 residues. The trim removed 3 bases at V and 9 bases at J, leaving 7 bases unmatched.

The J gene is TRBJ2-1, the V gene TRBV27; 9 bases fit TRBD2. J was trimmed by 4 bases and V by 2 bases; bases with no gene match: 3. The CDR3 covers 15 residues. Germline assignment: CDR1 MNHEY and CDR2 SMNVEV (reference sequence). Written as DNA, the CDR3 is TGTGCCAGCAGTTTAAGCGGGGGGAATTACAATGAGCAGTTCTTC. Its translation is CASSLSGGNYNEQFF.

The chain employs TRBV30 and TRBJ2-7, with TRBD2 matching 12 bases. This CDR3 has 13 amino acids. The V segment lost 3 bases and the J segment 6 bases; nucleotides outside the gene matches: 3. Germline CDR1 and CDR2: GTSNPN and SVGIG (reference sequence). CDR3 nucleotide sequence: TGTGCCTGGAGAGTACTAGCGGGGGGCGAGCAGTACTTC. It specifies CAWRVLAGGEQYF.

This chain's CDR3 is CASSQRPIGTDYGYTF. Here the CDR3 DNA reads TGTGCCAGCTCACAGCGACCTATAGGGACAGACTATGGCTACACCTTC. This chain joins TRBV18 and TRBJ1-2, with 7 bases matching TRBD1. The CDR3 is made up of 16 amino acids. Trimming removed 4 bases from V and 3 bases from J; junction bases left unmatched: 11. The germline V gene encodes CDR1 KGHSH and CDR2 LQKENI.

V gene TRBV7-5 combines with J gene TRBJ2-7; TRBD2 was called by the table and not checked on the DNA. TRBV7-5 is shown as a pseudogene. The CDR3 consists of 14 residues. CDR3 coding DNA: TGTGTCAGAAGCCCGGGACTAGCGGACTACGAGCAGTACTTC. It is translated as CVRSPGLADYEQYF.

Remarks on this clone: Germline is not matched at one junction end, which may reflect a read error. This chain joins TRBV4-2 and TRBJ2-6; the D is unclear. CDR3 length: 15 residues. Germline CDR1 is LGHNA and CDR2 is YNFKEQ. The CDR3 here is CASTQDPSGANVLTF. The DNA for the CDR3 is TGTGCCAGCACCCAAGACCCGAGTGGGGCCAACGTCCTGACTTTC.

The gene calls are TRBV7-2 and TRBJ2-3, with unresolved D. V lost 1 base and J 6 bases, leaving 8 bases between the germline ends. Germline loops: CDR1 SGHTA, CDR2 FQGNSA. This CDR3 region has 13 residues. The DNA for the CDR3 is TGTGCCAGCAGCTTAGGGGCTGCGGATACGCAGTATTTT. Its translation: CASSLGAADTQYF. The variable domain in full, completed from reference TRBV7-2 and TRBJ2-3, reads GAGVSQSPSNKVTEKGKDVELRCDPISGHTALYWYRQSLGQGLEFLIYFQGNSAPDKSGLPSDRFSAERTGGSVSTLTIQRTQQEDSAVYLCASSLGAADTQYFGPGTRLTVL.

In this sample, this clone turned up once. V is TRBV7-2 and J is TRBJ2-3, with 12 bases matching TRBD2. V was pared by 4 bases and J by 3 bases, with 2 bases of the junction left unmatched. CDR3 length: 15 residues. Germline loops: CDR1 SGHTA, CDR2 FQGNSA. CDR3 residues: CASSSSGGVTDTQYF. DNA of the CDR3: TGTGCCAGCAGCTCTAGCGGGGGGGTGACAGATACGCAGTATTTT.

The table lists this clone with a few counts. This chain connects TRBV12-5 to TRBJ1-4, with D tentatively TRBD1 (5 bases). The CDR3 covers 14 residues. V lost 1 base and J 6 bases, leaving 9 bases between the germline ends. Per germline, CDR1 LGHNT and CDR2 FRNRAP. CDR3 bases: TGTGCTAGTGGTTTGGCCCCACAGGATGAAAAACTGTTTTTT. This encodes CASGLAPQDEKLFF.

V is TRBV12-2 and J is TRBJ2-3; the table's D call, TRBD2, was not checked against the DNA. TRBV12-2 is classified as a pseudogene. The CDR3 extends over 17 amino acids. This CDR3 is CASRLARIRVGTDTQYF. The CDR3 bases are TGTGCAAGTCGCTTAGCCCGGATCCGGGTTGGCACAGATACGCAGTATTTT.

The sample holds a few counts of this clone. The genes are TRBV11-2 and TRBJ1-2, with 8 bases matching TRBD1. Germline loops: CDR1 SGHAT, CDR2 FQNNGV. The CDR3 consists of 14 residues. The trim removed 4 bases at V and 7 bases at J, leaving 8 bases unmatched. The CDR3 DNA reads TGTGCCAGCAGCTCAAACAGGGGGATAGGTGGCTACACCTTC. It translates to CASSSNRGIGGYTF.

The chain has TRBV27 and TRBJ1-2; tentatively, D is TRBD1 (5 bases). This CDR3 is built from 13 residues. V was trimmed by 5 bases and J by 3 bases, leaving 10 bases between them. From germline, CDR1 is MNHEY and CDR2 SMNVEV (reference sequence). In nucleotides, the CDR3 is TGTGCCAGCAGTCCCACAGGAGACTATGGCTACACCTTC. Encoded protein: CASSPTGDYGYTF.

Comment on this clone: A much larger clone sits a single nucleotide away, making a read error possible. The chain uses TRBV28 and TRBJ1-2; unclear D gene. The germline CDR1 and CDR2 sequences are MDHEN and SYDVKM. The CDR3 loop spans 14 amino acids. The CDR3 DNA is TGTACCAGCACGGGATCCCCCCTTAACTATGGCTACACCTTC. Translating it yields CTSTGSPLNYGYTF.

This chain joins TRBV29-1 and TRBJ2-3, with D uncertain. The CDR3 has 10 residues. Germline lookup yields CDR1 SQVTM and CDR2 ANQGSEA. V was shortened by 7 bases and J by 4 bases, with 6 bases between the two germline ends. In DNA, the CDR3 is TGCAGCGACACGCCAGATACGCAGTATTTT. Protein product: CSDTPDTQYF.

The chain couples TRBV5-3 to TRBJ2-7, with 8 bases identical to TRBD2. TRBV5-3 counts as an open reading frame of uncertain function. This CDR3 is 15 amino acids long. V was clipped by 3 bases and J by 0 bases; unmatched bases: 5. The chain's CDR3 is CARSSLAVSSYEQYF. Here the CDR3 DNA reads TGTGCCAGAAGCTCACTAGCGGTAAGCTCCTACGAGCAGTACTTC.

The gene calls are TRBV4-1 and TRBJ2-5, with D perhaps TRBD1 (5 bases). The CDR3 has 15 residues. Germline assignment: CDR1 MGHRA and CDR2 YSYEKL. Trimming cost V 2 bases and J 5 bases, with 15 bases left between them. The CDR3 region is CASSQSWGAQETQYF. CDR3 sequence (DNA): TGCGCCAGCAGCCAATCATGGGGCGCCCAGGAGACCCAGTACTTC.